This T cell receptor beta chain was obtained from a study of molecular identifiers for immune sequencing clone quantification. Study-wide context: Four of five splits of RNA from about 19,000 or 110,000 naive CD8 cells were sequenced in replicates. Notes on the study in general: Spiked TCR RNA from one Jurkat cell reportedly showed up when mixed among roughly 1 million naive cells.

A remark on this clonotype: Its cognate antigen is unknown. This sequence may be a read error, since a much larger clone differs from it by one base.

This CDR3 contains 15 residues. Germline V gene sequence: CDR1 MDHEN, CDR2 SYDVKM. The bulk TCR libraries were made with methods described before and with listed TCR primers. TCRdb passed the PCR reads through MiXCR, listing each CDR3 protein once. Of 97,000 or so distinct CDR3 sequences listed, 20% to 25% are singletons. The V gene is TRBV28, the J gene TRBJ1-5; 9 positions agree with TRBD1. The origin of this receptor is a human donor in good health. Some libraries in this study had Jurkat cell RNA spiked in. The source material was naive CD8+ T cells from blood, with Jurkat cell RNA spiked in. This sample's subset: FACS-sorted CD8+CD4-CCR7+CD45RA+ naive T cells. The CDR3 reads CACRHTGGSNQPQHF. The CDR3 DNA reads TGTGCCTGCAGGCATACAGGGGGCAGCAATCAGCCCCAGCATTTT. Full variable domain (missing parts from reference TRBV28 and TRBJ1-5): DVKVTQSSRYLVKRTGEKVFLECVQDMDHENMFWYRQDPGLGLRLIYFSYDVKMKEKGDIPEGYSVSREKKERFSLILESASTNQTSMYLCACRHTGGSNQPQHFGDGTRLSIL.